The 27 T cell receptor beta chains given below trace back to one sample, sequenced in a study of OX40 agonist ivuxolimab in advanced cancers. Sequencing used immunoSEQ multiplex PCR; TCRdb keeps in-frame clones, though not all of them. Among fewer than 85,000 clones, about 80% were seen once, and the ten largest hold just under 7%. The material sequenced was CD4+ or CD8+ T cells sorted from blood, taken in a trial of the OX40 agonist ivuxolimab. All receptors come from an adult with an advanced solid tumor such as melanoma, head and neck, liver or kidney cancer.

The chain recombines TRBV28 with TRBJ2-7; perhaps TRBD1 as D (6 bases). CDR1 and CDR2 (germline): MDHEN, SYDVKM. This CDR3 has 16 amino acids. V lost 6 bases and J 7 bases, leaving 25 bases between the germline ends. The chain's CDR3 is CASRPSRPGARREQYF. The CDR3 nucleotides read TGTGCCAGCAGGCCCTCCCGCCCAGGGGCGCGGAGGGAGCAGTACTTC.

V gene TRBV28 combines with J gene TRBJ1-2, with D uncertain. Germline CDR1 is MDHEN and CDR2 is SYDVKM. V was pared by 10 bases and J by 1 base, with 7 bases between. This CDR3 contains 11 residues. The CDR3 spells CATMNNYGYTF. CDR3 sequence (DNA): TGTGCCACCATGAATAACTATGGCTACACCTTC.

The rearrangement uses TRBV30 and TRBJ1-2; possibly TRBD1 for D (5 bases). The CDR3 is 15 residues long. Germline loops: CDR1 GTSNPN, CDR2 SVGIG (reference sequence). V lost 2 bases to trimming and J lost 4 bases, with 17 bases between them. The CDR3 region has the DNA TGTGCCTGGAGTAAGGAACAGGTGAGGACCTATGGCTACACCTTC. Translated, it gives CAWSKEQVRTYGYTF.

This chain joins TRBV28 and TRBJ1-2; no clear D gene. The CDR3 contains 16 residues. The germline V gene has CDR1 MDHEN and CDR2 SYDVKM. V dropped 3 bases and J dropped 8 bases, with 22 bases sitting between them. CDR3 amino acids: CASSFVSGSQSGGYTF. DNA of the CDR3: TGTGCCAGCAGTTTTGTCTCCGGATCTCAGAGCGGGGGCTACACCTTC.

The V call is TRBV5-1, the J call TRBJ1-2; 9 bases are a match to TRBD1. The CDR3 loop spans 14 amino acids. With 3 bases clipped from V and 4 bases from J, the junction kept 4 bases outside the gene matches. From germline, CDR1 is SGHRS and CDR2 YFSETQ. CDR3 sequence: CASSSGQGSYGYTF. DNA for the CDR3: TGCGCCAGCAGCTCGGGACAGGGAAGCTATGGCTACACCTTC.

As DNA, the CDR3 is TGTGCCAGCAGCTTAGGACCAAGCCCCTCCTCTGGAAACACCATATATTTT. Amino acid sequence: CASSLGPSPSSGNTIYF. The chain links TRBV5-6 to TRBJ1-3; D is unclear. In germline, CDR1 is SGHDT, CDR2 YYEEEE. There are 17 residues in the CDR3. V was clipped by 2 bases and J by 0 bases, with 15 bases between them.

J is TRBJ1-2 and V is TRBV19, with TRBD1 matching 9 bases. V was pared by 3 bases and J by 4 bases, with 6 bases of the junction left unmatched. Germline loops: CDR1 LNHDA, CDR2 SQIVND (reference sequence). The CDR3 loop spans 15 amino acids. The CDR3 here is CASSILQGAGYGYTF. The CDR3 nucleotides are TGTGCCAGTAGTATTTTACAGGGGGCCGGCTATGGCTACACCTTC.

This clone has a count of ten or more. This chain's CDR3 is CASSAMTGASNQPQHF. The CDR3 DNA reads as TGTGCCAGTAGTGCAATGACAGGGGCCTCCAATCAGCCCCAGCATTTT. The V gene is TRBV19, the J gene TRBJ1-5; 8 nucleotides line up with TRBD1. The CDR3 spans 16 residues. The germline CDR1 and CDR2 sequences are LNHDA and SQIVND (reference sequence). Trimming cost V 5 bases and J 3 bases; bases outside gene matches: 9.

The chain is built from TRBV4-3 and TRBJ2-5; 7 bases fit TRBD2. The CDR3 contains 15 residues. Losses at the gene ends were 4 bases for V and 3 bases for J; bases not matched to a gene: 8. Germline V gene lookup returns CDR1 LGHNA and CDR2 YSLEER. The CDR3 reads CASSRREGPEETQYF. CDR3 DNA: TGCGCCAGCAGCCGAAGGGAGGGGCCGGAAGAGACCCAGTACTTC.

With regard to this clone: Other DNA sequences from this sample encode an identical CDR3 as well. This chain links TRBV7-3 with TRBJ2-3, with 10 bases lining up with TRBD2. Trimming at V came to 2 bases and at J to 3 bases, leaving 5 bases not matched to a gene. This CDR3 spans 16 amino acids. Looked up from germline, CDR1 is SGHTA and CDR2 is FQGTGA. The CDR3 here is CASSLSASGRTDTQYF. The CDR3, as DNA: TGTGCCAGCAGCTTATCGGCTAGCGGGAGAACAGATACGCAGTATTTT.

V usage is TRBV15 and J usage is TRBJ1-1; TRBD1 aligns across 7 bases. From germline, CDR1 is LNHNV and CDR2 YYDKDF (reference sequence). V was pared by 6 bases and J by 8 bases, with 12 bases of the junction left unmatched. This CDR3 has 14 amino acids. CDR3 coding DNA: TGTGCCACCAGTCGCCCAGGGGGACGCAGCGAAGCTTTCTTT. This gives the protein CATSRPGGRSEAFF.

This chain uses TRBV15 with TRBJ1-1; 8 nucleotides match TRBD1. Germline CDR1 LNHNV, CDR2 YYDKDF (reference sequence). The CDR3 is 16 residues long. The trim removed 0 bases at V and 6 bases at J, leaving 9 bases unmatched. The CDR3 reads CATSRDLTGGRSEAFF. CDR3 sequence (DNA): TGTGCCACCAGCAGAGATCTTACAGGGGGTAGATCTGAAGCTTTCTTT. The whole variable domain, remainder taken from reference TRBV15 and TRBJ1-1, is DAMVIQNPRYQVTQFGKPVTLSCSQTLNHNVMYWYQQKSSQAPKLLFHYYDKDFNNEADTPDNFQSRRPNTSFCFLDIRSPGLGDTAMYLCATSRDLTGGRSEAFFGQGTRLTVV.

The chain couples TRBV6-6 to TRBJ1-1; tentatively, D is TRBD1 (6 bases). V was trimmed by 8 bases and J by 6 bases, leaving 22 bases between them. The germline V gene encodes CDR1 MNHNY and CDR2 SVGAGI (reference sequence). This CDR3 has 15 residues. Here the CDR3 reads CASLSQGRVAPEAFF. CDR3 sequence (DNA): TGTGCCAGCCTGTCCCAGGGGCGGGTCGCCCCTGAAGCTTTCTTT.

The chain links TRBV30 to TRBJ2-5; D is possibly TRBD1 or TRBD2 (6 bases each). The DNA end is a closer match to TRBJ2-7, so the J assignment may be wrong. The germline V gene encodes CDR1 GTSNPN and CDR2 SVGIG (reference sequence). The CDR3 is 14 residues long. CDR3 residues: CAFIPRGPSYEQYF. In DNA form, the CDR3 reads TGTGCCTTCATCCCCCGGGGGCCCTCCTACGAGCAGTACTTC.

V and J are TRBV5-1 and TRBJ2-3; D not resolved. CDR1 SGHRS and CDR2 YFSETQ come from the germline V gene. The CDR3 length is 14 residues. V shed 4 bases and J shed 0 bases, with 9 bases lying between them. The CDR3 nucleotides read TGCGCCAGCAGCCGTAGACTGAGCACAGATACGCAGTATTTT. Translated: CASSRRLSTDTQYF.

The V gene is TRBV6-5, the J gene TRBJ2-7; 7 bases match TRBD2. The CDR3 is 15 amino acids. Germline-derived CDR1 and CDR2 are MNHEY and SVGAGI. Germline trimming cut 0 bases from V and 3 bases from J; bases unmatched to any gene: 5. This CDR3 is CASSYSGGGIYEQYF. CDR3 coding DNA: TGTGCCAGCAGTTACTCGGGGGGAGGGATCTACGAGCAGTACTTC.

The rearrangement joins TRBV5-6 to TRBJ1-1, with 9 bases aligning to TRBD1. In germline, CDR1 is SGHDT, CDR2 YYEEEE. Trimming took 0 bases from V and 3 from J; bases not matched to a gene: 3. The CDR3 has 15 amino acids. CDR3 sequence: CASSLATGGDTEAFF. The CDR3 DNA reads TGTGCCAGCAGCTTGGCGACAGGGGGGGACACTGAAGCTTTCTTT. The full variable domain, rest sourced from reference TRBV5-6 and TRBJ1-1, is DAGVTQSPTHLIKTRGQQVTLRCSPKSGHDTVSWYQQALGQGPQFIFQYYEEEERQRGNFPDRFSGHQFPNYSSELNVNALLLGDSALYLCASSLATGGDTEAFFGQGTRLTVV.

The rearrangement links TRBV25-1 to TRBJ1-1; TRBD1 is a possible D gene (5 bases). CDR1 and CDR2 from the germline V gene are MGHDK and SYGVNS. Trimming stripped 7 bases from V and 4 bases from J, with 16 bases between. The CDR3 is 14 residues long. CDR3 sequence reads: CASTLQGGVTEAFF. CDR3 DNA sequence: TGTGCCAGCACCCTCCAAGGAGGGGTCACTGAAGCTTTCTTT.

The V gene is TRBV7-3, the J gene TRBJ2-3; 10 bases are shared with TRBD2. The CDR3 covers 16 residues. The junction had 9 bases not matched to a gene; V was cut back by 5 bases and J by 4 bases. Germline-derived CDR1 and CDR2 are SGHTA and FQGTGA. Here the CDR3 reads CASSARLAGVADTQYF. Here the CDR3 DNA reads TGTGCCAGCAGCGCCCGGCTAGCGGGGGTGGCAGATACGCAGTATTTT.

The chain carries TRBV11-3 and TRBJ1-5; no reliable D call. The V end lost 1 base, the J end lost 0 bases, and 16 bases lay between the germline ends. Germline-derived CDR1 and CDR2 are SGHNT and YENEEA. There are 18 residues in the CDR3. CDR3 in DNA: TGTGCCAGCAGCTTAGTTCGTGGGGAACTCCCTAGCAATCAGCCCCAGCATTTT. It yields the protein CASSLVRGELPSNQPQHF.

The V gene is TRBV4-3, the J gene TRBJ2-4; TRBD1 aligns across 9 bases. The CDR3 is 15 amino acids. V was clipped by 1 base and J by 4 bases; unmatched bases: 2. Germline CDR1 and CDR2: LGHNA and YSLEER. The CDR3 coding sequence is TGCGCCAGCAGCCAAGGGGGACAGGGTAAAAACATTCAGTACTTC. Translation: CASSQGGQGKNIQYF.

DNA of the CDR3: TGTGCCAGCAGCTTAGAGGTATTCCCTGAAGCTTTCTTT. Translating it yields CASSLEVFPEAFF. V and J are TRBV11-2 and TRBJ1-1; D is unclear. CDR3 length: 13 amino acids. The V gene lost 0 bases and the J gene lost 6 bases, with 8 bases spanning the gap. CDR1 is SGHAT and CDR2 is FQNNGV in the germline V gene.

This clone occurred once. The J gene is TRBJ1-3, the V gene TRBV25-1; possible D gene TRBD1, 5 bases. Per the germline V gene, CDR1 is MGHDK and CDR2 is SYGVNS. The CDR3 is made up of 15 amino acids. V lost 2 bases to trimming and J lost 7 bases, with 15 bases between them. The DNA for the CDR3 is TGTGCCAGCAGTGAAATAACCTGGGGCGCGAACACCATATATTTT. Encoded protein: CASSEITWGANTIYF.

The rearrangement links TRBV9 to TRBJ2-7, with TRBD1 matching over 8 bases. V shed 4 bases and J 3 bases; nucleotides not matched to a gene: 9. The CDR3 totals 15 residues. The germline gives CDR1 SGDLS, CDR2 YYNGEE. CDR3 nucleotides: TGTGCCAGCAGCCCGACAGGGGTAGGAGGCTACGAGCAGTACTTC. Its protein is CASSPTGVGGYEQYF.

This sequence joins TRBV4-1 and TRBJ1-1; 9 bases are a match to TRBD1. Germline V lookup: CDR1 MGHRA, CDR2 YSYEKL. V trimming: 4 bases; J trimming: 5 bases; junction bases outside the gene matches: 8. The CDR3 covers 15 residues. The CDR3 nucleotides are TGCGCCAGCAGCCCGTGGACAGGGGAAAAAACTGAAGCTTTCTTT. Translation: CASSPWTGEKTEAFF.

This chain links TRBV4-3 with TRBJ1-1; D is ambiguous. CDR3 length: 14 residues. From germline, CDR1 is LGHNA and CDR2 YSLEER. Trimming left V 1 base short and J 1 base short, with 7 bases between. The CDR3 bases are TGCGCCAGCAGCCAAGGGAGTCCGAACACTGAAGCTTTCTTT. Translation gives CASSQGSPNTEAFF.

This chain links TRBV6-1 with TRBJ2-7; no firm D call. Deletions cut 4 bases from V and 0 bases from J, with 16 bases between. The CDR3 has 16 residues. Germline CDR1 is MNHNS and CDR2 is SASEGT. CDR3 sequence: CASSGGWRFSSYEQYF. The CDR3 DNA sequence: TGTGCCAGCAGTGGGGGTTGGCGGTTTAGCTCCTACGAGCAGTACTTC.